Each of the 32 T cell receptor beta chains below was sequenced from the same sample in a study of shared clonotypes between healthy human individuals. Terminally differentiated effector memory CD45RA+ cells were left out of the naive CD8 fraction, which was CD45RO-negative and positively selected for CCR7. Here immunoSEQ multiplex PCR was the method, and the copy in TCRdb shows in-frame clones only, minus some. The data hold hundreds of thousands of clones, with 90% to 98% observed a single time. The sequencing sample was made of naive CD8+ T cells sorted from blood. The receptors derive from a man aged 30 to 45 in good health.

The rearrangement joins TRBV29-1 to TRBJ1-1; unclear D gene. CDR1 SQVTM and CDR2 ANQGSEA come from the germline V gene. This CDR3 is 15 amino acids long. The germline V and J ends were trimmed by 4 bases and 12 bases, with 27 bases remaining between them. CDR3 sequence (DNA): TGCAGCGTTGCCCCCCCCCGGACGGGTTTGCATTCGCCTTTCTTT. Translated, it gives CSVAPPRTGLHSPFF. The variable domain in full, completed from reference TRBV29-1 and TRBJ1-1, reads SAVISQKPSRDICQRGTSLTIQCQVDSQVTMMFWYRQQPGQSLTLIATANQGSEATYESGFVIDKFPISRPNLTFSTLTVSNMSPEDSSIYLCSVAPPRTGLHSPFFGQGTRLTVV.

The chain is built from TRBV13 and TRBJ2-1; D is ambiguous. Germline CDR1 is PRHDT and CDR2 is FYEKMQ (reference sequence). This CDR3 region has 12 residues. Between the trimmed V and J ends, which lost 5 bases and 8 bases, there was a span of 10 bases. CDR3 protein: CASSPSRDEQFF. CDR3 nucleotide sequence: TGTGCCAGCAGCCCCTCCAGAGATGAGCAGTTCTTC.

The DNA for the CDR3 is TGTGCCAGCAGTTACGGCGGGAACTACGAGCAGTACTTC. Its protein product is CASSYGGNYEQYF. The gene calls are TRBV6-5 and TRBJ2-7; weak D call: TRBD2 (6 bases). This CDR3 contains 13 residues. Germline V gene sequence: CDR1 MNHEY, CDR2 SVGAGI. Trimming removed 2 bases at V and 3 bases at J, with 8 bases between.

This chain uses TRBV6-5 with TRBJ2-2; D is perhaps TRBD1 (6 bases). Looked up from germline, CDR1 is MNHEY and CDR2 is SVGAGI. The V end was cut by 6 bases, the J end by 6 bases, with 17 bases between. CDR3 length: 15 residues. Written as DNA, the CDR3 is TGTGCCAGCAGCCTGACAGGAGCCGGCGCCGGGGAGCTGTTTTTT. It is translated as CASSLTGAGAGELFF.

The V gene is TRBV9, the J gene TRBJ2-5; 7 bases map to TRBD2. J was trimmed by 5 bases and V by 0 bases; bases with no gene match: 7. Germline V gene lookup returns CDR1 SGDLS and CDR2 YYNGEE. The CDR3 sequence is 15 residues long. The CDR3 DNA reads as TGTGCCAGCAGCGTAGGAGGGAGGGCCTCTGAGACCCAGTACTTC. It codes for CASSVGGRASETQYF.

V and J are TRBV6-5 and TRBJ1-2; TRBD1 matches at 8 bases. This CDR3 has 14 amino acids. The germline V gene encodes CDR1 MNHEY and CDR2 SVGAGI. After removal of 0 bases from V and 6 bases from J, the junction contained 3 bases not matched to a gene. CDR3 residues: CASSYSGTGHGYTF. The CDR3, as DNA: TGTGCCAGCAGTTACTCTGGGACAGGACATGGCTACACCTTC.

This chain joins TRBV4-3 and TRBJ2-7; 8 nucleotides match TRBD2. There are 16 residues in the CDR3. Trimming at V came to 1 base and at J to 2 bases, leaving 7 bases not matched to a gene. CDR1 is LGHNA, CDR2 YSLEER, per germline. The CDR3 reads CASSQGAGLGAYEQYF. The CDR3 DNA is TGCGCCAGCAGCCAAGGAGCGGGACTAGGTGCCTACGAGCAGTACTTC.

In nucleotides, the CDR3 is TGTGCCAGCAAACAGGGTGTTTACACTGAAGCTTTCTTT. Translated: CASKQGVYTEAFF. V is TRBV27 and J is TRBJ1-1; D might be TRBD1 (6 bases). The CDR3 length is 13 residues. The germline V and J ends were trimmed by 7 bases and 3 bases, with 12 bases remaining between them. CDR1 and CDR2 from the germline V gene are MNHEY and SMNVEV (reference sequence).

The rearrangement links TRBV19 to TRBJ2-2; D is ambiguous. V was shortened by 2 bases and J by 5 bases, with 6 bases between the two germline ends. The V gene's germline CDR1 is LNHDA and CDR2 SQIVND (reference sequence). The CDR3 sequence is 13 residues long. CDR3: CASSILKTGELFF. In DNA, the CDR3 is TGTGCCAGTAGTATACTTAAAACCGGGGAGCTGTTTTTT. Full variable domain (rest looked up from reference TRBV19 and TRBJ2-2): DGGITQSPKYLFRKEGQNVTLSCEQNLNHDAMYWYRQDPGQGLRLIYYSQIVNDFQKGDIAEGYSVSREKKESFPLTVTSAQKNPTAFYLCASSILKTGELFFGEGSRLTVL.

The chain employs TRBV11-2 and TRBJ2-3; 8 bases map to TRBD2. Germline V gene data show CDR1 as SGHAT and CDR2 as FQNNGV. After removal of 5 bases from V and 6 bases from J, the junction contained 13 bases not matched to a gene. The CDR3 consists of 16 residues. CDR3 in DNA: TGTGCCAGCAGCCCTAACTCCGGGAGGGTCCCCGATACGCAGTATTTT. This gives the protein CASSPNSGRVPDTQYF. The variable domain in full, with the rest retrieved from reference TRBV11-2 and TRBJ2-3, is EAGVAQSPRYKIIEKRQSVAFWCNPISGHATLYWYQQILGQGPKLLIQFQNNGVVDDSQLPKDRFSAERLKGVDSTLKIQPAKLEDSAVYLCASSPNSGRVPDTQYFGPGTRLTVL.

This chain links TRBV5-1 with TRBJ2-4; TRBD1 might be the D (6 bases). CDR1 is SGHRS, CDR2 YFSETQ, per germline. Between the trimmed V and J ends, which lost 0 bases and 12 bases, there was a span of 10 bases. CDR3 length: 12 residues. The CDR3 region has the DNA TGCGCCAGCAGCTTGGCAGGGGATGGTCAGTACTTC. This translates into CASSLAGDGQYF.

The chain recombines TRBV9 with TRBJ1-4; D may be TRBD1 (6 bases). Germline CDR1 SGDLS, CDR2 YYNGEE. Trimming removed 0 bases at V and 12 bases at J, with 21 bases between. This CDR3 has 16 residues. DNA for the CDR3: TGTGCCAGCAGCGTAGCTTTCAGGGGCTCTAATGAGGAACTGTTTTTT. It translates to CASSVAFRGSNEELFF.

The chain combines TRBV7-2 with TRBJ1-4; D is uncertain. V dropped 5 bases and J dropped 7 bases, with 14 bases sitting between them. This CDR3 has 14 residues. Germline loops: CDR1 SGHTA, CDR2 FQGNSA. In nucleotides, the CDR3 is TGTGCCAGCAGCACTGGGAGCATAGGTGAAAAACTGTTTTTT. Translating gives CASSTGSIGEKLFF.

The chain links TRBV7-3 to TRBJ2-2, with a possible D match to TRBD2 (5 bases). Trimming took 3 bases from V and 4 from J, leaving 12 bases between them. Germline V lookup: CDR1 SGHTA, CDR2 FQGTGA. The CDR3 consists of 15 residues. The CDR3, as DNA: TGTGCCAGCAGCTTCGGGCTAGCCCCCACCGGGGAGCTGTTTTTT. Its protein product is CASSFGLAPTGELFF. The full variable domain, in which reference TRBV7-3 and TRBJ2-2 provide the parts outside the CDR3, is GAGVSQTPSNKVTEKGKYVELRCDPISGHTALYWYRQSLGQGPEFLIYFQGTGAADDSGLPNDRFFAVRPEGSVSTLKIQRTERGDSAVYLCASSFGLAPTGELFFGEGSRLTVL.

The chain employs TRBV28 and TRBJ2-2; 7 positions agree with TRBD2. CDR3 length: 16 residues. CDR1 MDHEN and CDR2 SYDVKM come from the germline V gene. V lost 3 bases and J lost 1; bases outside the gene matches: 5. This chain's CDR3 is CASSFFPSGNTGELFF. The CDR3 DNA reads TGTGCCAGCAGTTTTTTCCCTAGCGGGAACACCGGGGAGCTGTTTTTT.

The chain employs TRBV15 and TRBJ2-3, with D hard to call. This CDR3 region has 13 residues. V shed 5 bases and J shed 2 bases, with 8 bases lying between them. Germline assignment: CDR1 LNHNV and CDR2 YYDKDF (reference sequence). The DNA for the CDR3 is TGTGCCACCAGCGTTCTAGACACAGATACGCAGTATTTT. This encodes CATSVLDTDTQYF. The full variable domain, its missing parts supplied by reference TRBV15 and TRBJ2-3, is DAMVIQNPRYQVTQFGKPVTLSCSQTLNHNVMYWYQQKSSQAPKLLFHYYDKDFNNEADTPDNFQSRRPNTSFCFLDIRSPGLGDTAMYLCATSVLDTDTQYFGPGTRLTVL.

This chain uses TRBV6-5 with TRBJ2-7, with D possibly being TRBD2 (5 bases). The ends were cut back, 5 bases at V and 4 bases at J, with 12 bases in the middle. The germline CDR1 and CDR2 sequences are MNHEY and SVGAGI. This CDR3 spans 13 amino acids. CDR3 DNA: TGTGCCAGCAGTCCTCGGGTAGCGTACGAGCAGTACTTC. This encodes CASSPRVAYEQYF.

The V and J genes are TRBV10-3 and TRBJ2-1, with TRBD2 matching 13 bases. The junction had 3 bases not matched to a gene; V was cut back by 6 bases and J by 4 bases. Germline V lookup: CDR1 ENHRY, CDR2 SYGVKD. The CDR3 runs 15 residues. CDR3 sequence: CAIRSGLAGYNEQFF. The CDR3 bases are TGTGCCATCAGGTCGGGACTAGCGGGGTACAATGAGCAGTTCTTC.

The V gene is TRBV28, the J gene TRBJ2-1; TRBD1 or TRBD2 may be the D gene (5 bases each). Trimming stripped 3 bases from V and 5 bases from J, with 26 bases between. The CDR3 runs to 19 residues. CDR1 and CDR2 from the germline V gene are MDHEN and SYDVKM. CDR3: CASSFPGVAGTFLDNEQFF. The CDR3 DNA reads as TGTGCCAGCAGTTTTCCCGGGGTCGCAGGGACCTTCCTAGACAATGAGCAGTTCTTC.

The chain employs TRBV14 and TRBJ2-1; no definite D call. CDR1 SGHDN and CDR2 FVKESK come from the germline V gene. With 2 bases removed from V and 8 bases from J, the gap between germline ends came to 13 bases. The CDR3 covers 14 residues. CDR3 sequence (DNA): TGTGCCAGCAGCCAAATGGCCGGAGCATATGAGCAGTTCTTC. This codes for CASSQMAGAYEQFF.

This chain links TRBV6-5 with TRBJ2-3; D uncertain. The CDR3 extends over 13 amino acids. Deletions cut 6 bases from V and 2 bases from J, with 9 bases between. Germline CDR1 reads MNHEY; CDR2 reads SVGAGI. CDR3 nucleotides: TGTGCCAGCAGACCCTTGCCCACAGATACGCAGTATTTT. Translation gives CASRPLPTDTQYF.

V and J are TRBV27 and TRBJ2-7; TRBD2 matches 8 bases. The V segment lost 7 bases and the J segment 0 bases; nucleotides outside the gene matches: 5. Germline lookup yields CDR1 MNHEY and CDR2 SMNVEV (reference sequence). The CDR3 covers 14 residues. The CDR3 nucleotides read TGTGCCAGCACTCCTCGGGGGGGCTCCTACGAGCAGTACTTC. This translates into CASTPRGGSYEQYF.

V usage is TRBV18 and J usage is TRBJ1-5; D is perhaps TRBD1 (5 bases). The CDR3 has 16 residues. Germline V gene sequence: CDR1 KGHSH, CDR2 LQKENI. With 5 bases removed from V and 4 bases from J, the gap between germline ends came to 18 bases. CDR3 in DNA: TGTGCCAGCTCATCCTTACAGGAGTTGAGTAATCAGCCCCAGCATTTT. Translated: CASSSLQELSNQPQHF.

J is TRBJ2-3 and V is TRBV11-2; a weak D match, TRBD1 (5 bases). The CDR3 has 12 residues. Germline V gives CDR1 SGHAT, CDR2 FQNNGV. The V gene lost 8 bases and the J gene lost 2 bases, with 8 bases spanning the gap. The CDR3 DNA sequence: TGTGCCAGCTCGGACATCACAGATACGCAGTATTTT. Its translation is CASSDITDTQYF.

The chain uses TRBV9 and TRBJ2-3; D not resolved. The CDR3 sequence is 15 residues long. The V and J ends lost 0 bases and 3 bases respectively, with 11 bases between them. Germline CDR1 reads SGDLS; CDR2 reads YYNGEE. CDR3 in amino acids: CASSVGPLGTDTQYF. The CDR3 coding sequence is TGTGCCAGCAGCGTAGGGCCCCTGGGGACAGATACGCAGTATTTT.

The gene calls are TRBV7-2 and TRBJ2-3, with D unclear. The germline V gene has CDR1 SGHTA and CDR2 FQGNSA. The CDR3 has 16 residues. V was cut by 4 bases and J by 0 bases, with 14 bases left in between. As DNA, the CDR3 is TGTGCCAGCAGCTCCTCGGTTAGACCAAGCACAGATACGCAGTATTTT. Its translation is CASSSSVRPSTDTQYF.

The J gene is TRBJ1-2, the V gene TRBV6-1; D perhaps matches TRBD1 (6 bases). The CDR3 totals 16 residues. Germline V gives CDR1 MNHNS, CDR2 SASEGT. Trimming removed 2 bases from V and 6 bases from J, with 19 bases in between. CDR3 sequence (DNA): TGTGCCAGCAGTGAATACGAGGACAGAGCGCGAGATGGCTACACCTTC. This encodes CASSEYEDRARDGYTF.

The chain is built from TRBV11-2 and TRBJ2-7, with D perhaps matching TRBD1 or TRBD2 (7 bases each). Trimming took off 5 bases at V and 3 bases at J, with 14 bases between the two ends. The CDR3 loop spans 14 amino acids. Germline-derived CDR1 and CDR2 are SGHAT and FQNNGV. The CDR3 DNA reads as TGTGCCAGCAGCCCAGCGGGACAGCTCTACGAGCAGTACTTC. Translating gives CASSPAGQLYEQYF. The full variable domain, in which reference TRBV11-2 and TRBJ2-7 provide the parts outside the CDR3, is EAGVAQSPRYKIIEKRQSVAFWCNPISGHATLYWYQQILGQGPKLLIQFQNNGVVDDSQLPKDRFSAERLKGVDSTLKIQPAKLEDSAVYLCASSPAGQLYEQYFGPGTRLTVT.

The chain joins TRBV6-5 to TRBJ2-7, with 8 bases lining up with TRBD1. V lost 2 bases to trimming and J lost 3 bases; unmatched junction nucleotides: 6. This CDR3 comprises 15 residues. CDR1 is MNHEY and CDR2 is SVGAGI in the germline V gene. The CDR3 loop reads CASSYDGQGGYEQYF. For the CDR3, the DNA is TGTGCCAGCAGTTACGACGGACAGGGTGGCTACGAGCAGTACTTC.

This chain links TRBV28 with TRBJ2-7, with D perhaps TRBD2 (6 bases). The CDR3 totals 15 residues. The V end was cut by 7 bases, the J end by 5 bases, with 21 bases between. Germline CDR1 is MDHEN and CDR2 is SYDVKM. The CDR3 coding sequence is TGTGCCAGCACAACGGATCCTGCGAAGCGGGACGAGCAGTACTTC. Translating it yields CASTTDPAKRDEQYF.

The chain employs TRBV27 and TRBJ1-1, with D possibly being TRBD1 (6 bases). Trimming cost V 6 bases and J 5 bases, with 22 bases left between them. CDR1 and CDR2 (germline): MNHEY, SMNVEV (reference sequence). The CDR3 runs to 16 residues. For the CDR3, the DNA is TGTGCCAGCAGAATACAGGGCTACTGGAACAATACTGAAGCTTTCTTT. It is translated as CASRIQGYWNNTEAFF.

The V call is TRBV7-2, the J call TRBJ2-7; TRBD2 matches 14 bases. The CDR3 covers 17 residues. The V gene end was trimmed by 5 bases and the J gene end by 4 bases; junction bases not matched to a gene: 10. Germline loops: CDR1 SGHTA, CDR2 FQGNSA. CDR3 amino acids: CASSQLEGLAGGYEQYF. The CDR3 coding sequence is TGTGCCAGCAGCCAACTAGAAGGACTAGCGGGAGGTTACGAGCAGTACTTC.